Presented here are 20 T cell receptor beta chains from one specimen sequenced in a study of T-cell memory formation after mild COVID-19. TCRdb re-derived calls from the 5' RACE reads in MiXCR, one entry per CDR3 protein. The data hold some 320,000 distinct CDR3 sequences, with roughly 15% observed a single time. Material: PBMCs or a T cell subset sorted from them (not recorded which). The source is a man between 18 and 29 years old who had mild COVID-19 (a few samples of this study predate the infection). Cell type and time point are not known.

This rearrangement joins TRBV5-1 to TRBJ2-3; D is unresolved. The CDR3 length is 15 residues. V gave up 4 bases and J gave up 2 bases, with 14 bases separating them. Germline CDR1 is SGHRS and CDR2 is YFSETQ. The CDR3 sequence is CASSPVGLPTDTQYF. The CDR3 nucleotides are TGCGCCAGCAGCCCGGTAGGGTTACCCACAGATACGCAGTATTTT.

This clonotype has more than one count but fewer than ten. This chain uses TRBV5-1 with TRBJ2-1; 7 positions agree with TRBD1. The CDR3 spans 14 residues. CDR1 and CDR2 (germline): SGHRS, YFSETQ. V lost 3 bases, J lost 2 bases, and 2 bases stayed unmatched. CDR3 nucleotides: TGCGCCAGCAGCTCGGGACAGACCTACAATGAGCAGTTCTTC. Translated, it gives CASSSGQTYNEQFF.

This clonotype was seen a few times. The chain uses TRBV6-2 or TRBV6-3 and TRBJ1-5, with TRBD1 matching over 11 bases. The V and J ends lost 6 bases and 5 bases, in that order; junction bases with no gene match: 6. The V gene's germline CDR1 is MNHEY and CDR2 SVGEGT. CDR3 size: 15 residues. The CDR3 loop reads CASSRPGQGDQPQHF. The CDR3, as DNA: TGTGCCAGCAGCCGGCCGGGACAGGGGGATCAGCCCCAGCATTTT.

The genes are TRBV7-2 and TRBJ2-3; D not resolved. The germline V and J ends were trimmed by 8 bases and 2 bases, with 11 bases remaining between them. The germline CDR1 and CDR2 sequences are SGHTA and FQGNSA. The CDR3 runs 13 residues. This chain's CDR3 is CASGPTYTDTQYF. The CDR3 DNA sequence: TGTGCCAGCGGGCCGACCTACACAGATACGCAGTATTTT.

This clonotype has just a few counts. This chain joins TRBV7-2 and TRBJ2-3; D ambiguous. V gave up 2 bases and J gave up 2 bases, with 8 bases separating them. The length of the CDR3 is 14 residues. Germline V gene sequence: CDR1 SGHTA, CDR2 FQGNSA. The CDR3: CASSLSVITDTQYF. The CDR3 DNA follows: TGTGCCAGCAGCTTATCGGTGATCACAGATACGCAGTATTTT.

The gene calls are TRBV7-9 and TRBJ2-5; D remains unclear. From germline, CDR1 is SEHNR and CDR2 FQNEAQ (reference sequence). The germline V and J ends were trimmed by 5 bases and 13 bases, with 14 bases remaining between them. This CDR3 spans 11 amino acids. In DNA, the CDR3 is TGTGCCAGCAGCAACGACTGGGTTTTGTACTTC. Amino acids: CASSNDWVLYF.

The sample holds a few counts of this clonotype. The rearrangement uses TRBV9 and TRBJ1-1; weak D call: TRBD1 (6 bases). Trimming shortened V by 3 bases and J by 1 base, and 13 bases separated the two germline ends. The V gene's germline CDR1 is SGDLS and CDR2 YYNGEE. CDR3 size: 15 residues. The CDR3 here is CASSALTGQNTEAFF. The CDR3 nucleotides are TGTGCCAGCAGCGCCTTGACAGGACAGAACACTGAAGCTTTCTTT.

This rearrangement joins TRBV7-6 to TRBJ2-7, with 9 bases that match TRBD2. CDR1 is SGHVS and CDR2 is FNYEAQ in the germline V gene. After removal of 1 base from V and 2 bases from J, the junction contained 3 bases not matched to a gene. The CDR3 is made up of 15 amino acids. The CDR3: CASSLGSGGPYEQYV. The DNA for the CDR3 is TGTGCCAGCAGCTTAGGGAGCGGGGGGCCCTACGAGCAGTACGTC.

This chain connects TRBV20-1 to TRBJ1-2; TRBD1 might be the D (6 bases). Germline CDR1 is DFQATT and CDR2 is SNEGSKA (reference sequence). Trimming took 1 base from V and 4 from J, leaving 19 bases between them. This CDR3 spans 16 amino acids. CDR3 DNA: TGCAGTGCTAGAGGGTCCCCAGCGGCAGGGGTCTATGGCTACACCTTC. Translation gives CSARGSPAAGVYGYTF.

About this clonotype: Germline is not matched at one junction end, which may reflect a read error. V usage is TRBV28 and J usage is TRBJ1-2; D is unresolved. Germline V gives CDR1 MDHEN, CDR2 SYDVKM. The CDR3 runs 11 residues. CDR3: CASSLLGVVNF. Written as DNA, the CDR3 is TGTGCCAGCAGTTTATTAGGTGTGGTTAACTTC.

This clonotype turned up a few times. CDR3 nucleotides: TGTGCCAGCAGCCTCTCCCTCCTCAATGAGCAGTTCTTC. Protein: CASSLSLLNEQFF. The gene calls are TRBV9 and TRBJ2-1; D unclear. The CDR3 contains 13 residues. V was pared by 4 bases and J by 6 bases, with 11 bases between. Germline CDR1 is SGDLS and CDR2 is YYNGEE.

The chain is built from TRBV5-6 and TRBJ1-2; D is undetermined. CDR1 and CDR2 (germline): SGHDT, YYEEEE. The V end was cut by 2 bases, the J end by 8 bases, with 13 bases between. CDR3 size: 13 residues. The CDR3 DNA sequence: TGTGCCAGCAGCTTCGCAGGATGGGAAGGCTACACCTTC. It translates to CASSFAGWEGYTF.

The chain employs TRBV30 and TRBJ2-7; D might be TRBD1 or TRBD2, each matching 5 bases. Trimming removed 2 bases from V and 7 bases from J, with 15 bases in between. Germline CDR1 is GTSNPN and CDR2 is SVGIG (reference sequence). This CDR3 spans 13 amino acids. Here the CDR3 DNA reads TGTGCCTGGAGTCGGGACCTGGAGAGAGAGCAGTACTTC. It translates to CAWSRDLEREQYF.

This chain links TRBV15 with TRBJ1-6; the D is unclear. The CDR3 is 14 residues long. V gave up 4 bases and J gave up 7 bases, with 11 bases separating them. Germline CDR1 reads LNHNV; CDR2 reads YYDKDF (reference sequence). DNA of the CDR3: TGTGCCACCAGCAACCGGGATCGAAATTCACCCCTCCACTTT. Its protein product is CATSNRDRNSPLHF. The full variable domain, its missing parts supplied by reference TRBV15 and TRBJ1-6, is DAMVIQNPRYQVTQFGKPVTLSCSQTLNHNVMYWYQQKSSQAPKLLFHYYDKDFNNEADTPDNFQSRRPNTSFCFLDIRSPGLGDTAMYLCATSNRDRNSPLHFGNGTRLTVT.

This clonotype was counted a few times. The CDR3 DNA sequence: TGTGCCAGCAGGTGGGCGGAAAAACTGTTTTTT. Translation gives CASRWAEKLFF. J is TRBJ1-4 and V is TRBV6-5; D uncertain. V was clipped by 6 bases and J by 8 bases, with 7 bases between them. In germline, CDR1 is MNHEY, CDR2 SVGAGI. The CDR3 is 11 amino acids.

V and J are TRBV29-1 and TRBJ2-5; D is unresolved. Per germline, CDR1 SQVTM and CDR2 ANQGSEA. V lost 5 bases and J lost 3, with 10 bases in between. The CDR3 spans 12 residues. CDR3 loop: CSVRRDEETQYF. CDR3 DNA sequence: TGCAGCGTTCGCCGTGACGAAGAGACCCAGTACTTC.

The CDR3, as DNA: TGTGCCAGCAGCCACTCAAATGAGCAGTTCTTC. This gives the protein CASSHSNEQFF. The chain combines TRBV5-5 with TRBJ2-1; no definite D call. The CDR3 totals 11 residues. V lost 4 bases and J lost 7, with 6 bases in between. CDR1 and CDR2 (germline): SGHKS, YYEKEE (reference sequence).

This chain uses TRBV4-1 with TRBJ1-5; D not resolved. Germline CDR1 is MGHRA and CDR2 is YSYEKL. The CDR3 runs to 18 residues. Between the trimmed V and J ends, which lost 0 bases and 0 bases, there was a span of 15 bases. Here the CDR3 DNA reads TGCGCCAGCAGCCAAGACCCCGTCGCGGAGGGTAGCAATCAGCCCCAGCATTTT. This sequence encodes CASSQDPVAEGSNQPQHF.

This clonotype was seen ten or more times. The chain links TRBV12-3 or TRBV12-4 to TRBJ2-6; D gene ambiguous. The CDR3 length is 14 residues. Deletions cut 3 bases from V and 2 bases from J, with 5 bases between. This chain's CDR3 is CASSFKTGANVLTF. The CDR3 nucleotides are TGTGCCAGCAGTTTCAAGACTGGGGCCAACGTCCTGACTTTC.

This rearrangement joins TRBV9 to TRBJ2-5, with TRBD1 as a possible D gene (5 bases). The CDR3 consists of 17 residues. CDR1 and CDR2 (germline): SGDLS, YYNGEE. V was trimmed by 0 bases and J by 1 base, leaving 16 bases between them. The CDR3 DNA sequence: TGTGCCAGCAGCGTAGGGACGCACGACAGCCTCCAAGAGACCCAGTACTTC. Amino acid sequence: CASSVGTHDSLQETQYF.